The T cell receptor (beta chain) under discussion was sequenced for a study of T cell repertoires in cytomegalovirus infection. Study details: Epitope selection comprised recently identified HLA-C-restricted CMV epitopes and well-studied HLA-B-restricted CMV epitopes. Carrying CMV and the relevant HLA type showed in public TCR beta signatures. General observations from the study: There were HLA-C-restricted CMV-specific TCR beta clonotypes dominating the ex vivo response.

From the reads, TCRdb called clonotypes with MiXCR, one entry per CDR3 protein. The sample records 100,000 or so distinct CDR3 sequences, 35% to 50% being singletons. With 11 bases removed from V and 1 base from J, the gap between germline ends came to 23 bases. The CDR3 has 16 amino acids. Germline CDR1 reads SNHLY; CDR2 reads FYNNEI. About this clonotype: Its antigen is unknown.

The specimen was CD8+ T cells from cultured PBMCs, collected from culture after CMV antigen stimulation. The chain employs TRBV2 and TRBJ1-1; tentatively, D is TRBD1 (5 bases). This clonotype was obtained from a human donor in good health (CMV status not recorded). Some clones in this sample may be carry-over from other donors' samples. In DNA, the CDR3 is TGTGCCTTAAGGAGGGGTCTCCGGGCGGGGAACACTGAAGCTTTCTTT. It is translated as CALRRGLRAGNTEAFF.